A single sample is the source of the 18 T cell receptor beta chains below, sequenced in a study of CD8 T cells in ankylosing spondylitis. TCRdb reanalysed the 5' RACE reads using MiXCR and keeps one entry per CDR3 protein. The sample contains some 250,000 distinct CDR3 sequences, 20% to 30% of which appear only once. The sequenced sample was blood, either unsorted or a sorted T cell fraction (not recorded which). Source of these receptors: a male donor with ankylosing spondylitis or in good health (not recorded which).

CDR3 residues: CASSLSGQGGTQYF. In DNA, the CDR3 is TGTGCCAGCAGCTTATCGGGACAGGGAGGGACCCAGTACTTC. The rearrangement uses TRBV7-6 and TRBJ2-5, with TRBD1 matching 9 bases. The ends lost 2 bases at V and 7 bases at J; junction bases unmatched: 5. Germline CDR1 SGHVS, CDR2 FNYEAQ. This CDR3 is built from 14 residues.

This clonotype was detected ten times or more. This chain joins TRBV20-1 and TRBJ2-3; 7 nucleotides match TRBD1. Germline values: CDR1 DFQATT, CDR2 SNEGSKA (reference sequence). V was clipped by 7 bases and J by 1 base; unmatched bases: 11. The CDR3 covers 15 residues. The CDR3 nucleotides are TGCAGTGTGAGGACAGGTACGAAGGGCACAGATACGCAGTATTTT. This encodes CSVRTGTKGTDTQYF.

In DNA, the CDR3 is TGTGCCAGCAGCCCAGGGCTCCCACTTAGTGGGCAGTACTTC. Its protein is CASSPGLPLSGQYF. The J gene is TRBJ2-7, the V gene TRBV3-1; tentative D call: TRBD1 (5 bases). Germline CDR1 reads LGHDT; CDR2 reads YNNKEL (reference sequence). The CDR3 has 14 amino acids. Trimming cost V 4 bases and J 9 bases, with 19 bases left between them.

There are many counts of this clonotype. The V call is TRBV29-1, the J call TRBJ2-7; no clear D gene. V gave up 4 bases and J gave up 3 bases, with 13 bases separating them. Germline V lookup: CDR1 SQVTM, CDR2 ANQGSEA. The CDR3 consists of 13 residues. CDR3 DNA: TGCAGCGTTGCTGGGCTTGCAAACTACGAGCAGTACTTC. It yields the protein CSVAGLANYEQYF.

In its sample, this clonotype was seen many times. The chain carries TRBV20-1 and TRBJ2-3; perhaps D is TRBD1 or TRBD2 (5 bases each). Germline CDR1 DFQATT, CDR2 SNEGSKA (reference sequence). This CDR3 region has 16 residues. Trimming stripped 5 bases from V and 6 bases from J, with 24 bases between. CDR3 in DNA: TGCAGTGCTGGAGCTCTCCGGGCGGCTGAGGGGGATACGCAGTATTTT. Its translation is CSAGALRAAEGDTQYF.

The chain couples TRBV12-3 or TRBV12-4 to TRBJ1-2; 7 positions agree with TRBD1. Losses at the gene ends were 6 bases for V and 4 bases for J; bases not matched to a gene: 8. The CDR3 is 14 residues long. CDR3 DNA: TGTGCCAGCAGCCCGGGACAGCCCTCCTATGGCTACACCTTC. It yields the protein CASSPGQPSYGYTF.

This clonotype has a count of ten or more. The chain employs TRBV20-1 and TRBJ2-3, with TRBD2 matching 8 bases. This CDR3 contains 13 residues. CDR1 is DFQATT and CDR2 is SNEGSKA in the germline V gene (reference sequence). The trim removed 6 bases at V and 2 bases at J, leaving 4 bases unmatched. CDR3 nucleotide sequence: TGCAGTGCGGTGCGGGGGGTCACAGATACGCAGTATTTT. Its translation: CSAVRGVTDTQYF.

This clonotype was recorded at least ten times. The chain couples TRBV5-1 to TRBJ2-7, with D possibly TRBD1 on 6 matching bases. The CDR3 has 16 residues. Germline loops: CDR1 SGHRS, CDR2 YFSETQ. The germline V and J ends were trimmed by 4 bases and 0 bases, with 17 bases remaining between them. This chain's CDR3 is CASSLTPGHNSYEQYF. CDR3 sequence (DNA): TGCGCCAGCAGCCTCACTCCGGGACACAACTCCTACGAGCAGTACTTC.

The gene calls are TRBV20-1 and TRBJ2-3; 9 positions agree with TRBD2. With V trimmed by 1 base and J by 4 bases, 6 bases remained unmatched. The CDR3 contains 15 residues. CDR1 and CDR2 (germline): DFQATT, SNEGSKA (reference sequence). In DNA, the CDR3 is TGCAGTGCTAGAGCTGCGGGGGGGCGCGCAGATACGCAGTATTTT. Encoded protein: CSARAAGGRADTQYF.

This clonotype has more than one count but fewer than ten. This chain joins TRBV7-2 and TRBJ2-7, with D maybe TRBD2 (6 bases). In germline, CDR1 is SGHTA, CDR2 FQGNSA. V was shortened by 4 bases and J by 4 bases, with 8 bases between the two germline ends. This CDR3 contains 12 residues. The CDR3: CASSYGGYEQYF. Here the CDR3 DNA reads TGTGCCAGCAGCTATGGAGGGTACGAGCAGTACTTC.

This clonotype was seen repeatedly, ten times or more. The rearrangement uses TRBV10-3 and TRBJ1-1; D is undetermined. Deletions cut 7 bases from V and 1 base from J, with 13 bases between. Germline lookup yields CDR1 ENHRY and CDR2 SYGVKD. This CDR3 has 14 amino acids. This CDR3 reads CAIKPRTENTEAFF. The CDR3 nucleotides are TGTGCCATCAAACCACGGACGGAGAACACTGAAGCTTTCTTT.

The chain joins TRBV20-1 to TRBJ2-7, with TRBD1 matching 7 bases. CDR1 DFQATT and CDR2 SNEGSKA come from the germline V gene (reference sequence). Unmatched junction bases numbered 8, after V lost 6 bases and J lost 3 bases. This CDR3 comprises 13 residues. CDR3 sequence: CSARPGQHYEQYF. CDR3 bases: TGCAGTGCCCGGCCGGGACAGCACTACGAGCAGTACTTC.

This clonotype was counted at least ten times. The chain employs TRBV6-1 and TRBJ1-6, with 9 bases identical to TRBD1. CDR1 and CDR2 from the germline V gene are MNHNS and SASEGT. The CDR3 sequence is 14 residues long. Trimming removed 8 bases from V and 7 bases from J; junction bases left unmatched: 6. The CDR3 DNA sequence: TGTGCCAGCGGGAGGGACAGGGAAAATTCACCCCTCCACTTT. Amino acids: CASGRDRENSPLHF.

The rearrangement links TRBV20-1 to TRBJ1-1, with D possibly TRBD1 on 5 matching bases. The V gene lost 3 bases and the J gene lost 6 bases, with 17 bases spanning the gap. The CDR3 is 14 residues long. Germline CDR1 is DFQATT and CDR2 is SNEGSKA (reference sequence). This CDR3 is CSASRGGGYAEAFF. The CDR3 bases are TGCAGTGCTAGTAGGGGTGGGGGATACGCTGAAGCTTTCTTT.

This clonotype appeared a few times. The chain joins TRBV6-5 to TRBJ1-5; D is unresolved. There are 14 residues in the CDR3. The V gene lost 4 bases and the J gene lost 7 bases, with 14 bases spanning the gap. Germline assignment: CDR1 MNHEY and CDR2 SVGAGI. DNA of the CDR3: TGTGCCAGCAGTTCGACCCCCATGGGGCAGCCCCAGCATTTT. Its translation is CASSSTPMGQPQHF.

This clonotype was detected only a few times. The rearrangement links TRBV7-9 to TRBJ1-2; D is undetermined. Germline V lookup: CDR1 SEHNR, CDR2 FQNEAQ (reference sequence). The CDR3 contains 15 residues. V lost 5 bases and J lost 0, with 13 bases in between. The CDR3 loop reads CASSPSAPANYGYTF. DNA for the CDR3: TGTGCCAGCAGCCCTTCGGCACCAGCTAACTATGGCTACACCTTC.

A few counts support this clonotype. The V and J genes are TRBV7-9 and TRBJ2-6; no definite D call. V was trimmed by 1 base and J by 0 bases, leaving 10 bases between them. The V gene's germline CDR1 is SEHNR and CDR2 FQNEAQ (reference sequence). This CDR3 spans 17 amino acids. The CDR3 sequence is CASSLVRPSSGANVLTF. The CDR3 DNA is TGTGCCAGCAGCTTAGTCCGACCCAGCTCTGGGGCCAACGTCCTGACTTTC.

This clonotype was observed a few times. The chain has TRBV5-6 and TRBJ2-5; possibly TRBD1 or TRBD2 for D (6 bases each). CDR3 length: 15 amino acids. Trimming stripped 3 bases from V and 5 bases from J, with 17 bases between. CDR1 is SGHDT and CDR2 is YYEEEE in the germline V gene. Here the CDR3 reads CASSSRTLGGETQYF. CDR3 coding DNA: TGTGCCAGCAGCTCGAGGACCTTAGGGGGGGAGACCCAGTACTTC.